The clone carrying this TCR beta chain came up many times. The data were taken from a study of regulatory T cells in long-lasting Graves disease. The time point: newly diagnosed GD, antithyroid drugs for less than 3 months. The TCR library was made from RNA extracted from PBMCs. Trimming removed 5 bases from V and 3 bases from J; junction bases left unmatched: 7. The germline V gene has CDR1 SGHVS and CDR2 FQNEAQ. CDR3 size: 15 residues. Sequencing libraries for TCR beta were prepared with iRepertoire HTBI primers and Arm-PCR of CDR3 regions. TCRdb reprocessed the multiplex PCR reads via MiXCR and lists one record per CDR3 protein. Of over 200,000 distinct CDR3 sequences detected, roughly 18% appear once; the ten largest clones hold roughly 15%. This same sample was also taken into another study, of T cells in Graves' hyperthyroidism and ophthalmopathy.

This sequence originates from a woman aged 25 to 39 with Graves disease. The source was peripheral blood mononuclear cells (PBMCs), collected at new diagnosis, from a patient treated with antithyroid drugs. The chain couples TRBV7-8 to TRBJ1-5; TRBD1 matches 7 bases. CDR3 nucleotide sequence: TGTGCCAGCAGCAAGCAGGGGGGGATCAATCAGCCCCAGCATTTT. This encodes CASSKQGGINQPQHF.